The 3 T cell receptor beta chains given below trace back to one sample, sequenced in a study of control samples from healthy donors and cancer patients. The data were produced by immunoSEQ multiplex PCR, yet TCRdb's version contains in-frame clones alone and is incomplete. This table holds about 110,000 clones, 70% to 85% found once. The sample was blood. These receptors were obtained from a man aged 18 to 29 in good health.

The V gene is TRBV11-2, the J gene TRBJ2-7; TRBD1 might be the D (6 bases). The CDR3 loop spans 12 amino acids. Germline CDR1 SGHAT, CDR2 FQNNGV. V lost 4 bases and J lost 5, with 9 bases in between. CDR3 DNA sequence: TGTGCCAGCAGCTACAGGGTTCACGAGCAGTACTTC. Amino acids: CASSYRVHEQYF.

This chain joins TRBV3-1 (or the pseudogene TRBV3-2) and TRBJ2-5; tentative D call: TRBD2 (7 bases). Trimming stripped 4 bases from V and 2 bases from J, with 14 bases between. The CDR3 loop spans 15 amino acids. Germline V gene sequence: CDR1 LGHDT, CDR2 YNNKEL (reference sequence). CDR3 in DNA: TGTGCCAGCAGCCTCCTCGGGGGGCCTCAAGAGACCCAGTACTTC. It specifies CASSLLGGPQETQYF.

In its sample, this clone was seen a few times. V and J are TRBV6-5 and TRBJ1-5; D ambiguous. V gave up 6 bases and J gave up 0 bases, with 9 bases separating them. The CDR3 totals 14 residues. Germline CDR1 reads MNHEY; CDR2 reads SVGAGI. As DNA, the CDR3 is TGTGCCAGCAGCTCGATTTTTAGCAATCAGCCCCAGCATTTT. As protein: CASSSIFSNQPQHF.